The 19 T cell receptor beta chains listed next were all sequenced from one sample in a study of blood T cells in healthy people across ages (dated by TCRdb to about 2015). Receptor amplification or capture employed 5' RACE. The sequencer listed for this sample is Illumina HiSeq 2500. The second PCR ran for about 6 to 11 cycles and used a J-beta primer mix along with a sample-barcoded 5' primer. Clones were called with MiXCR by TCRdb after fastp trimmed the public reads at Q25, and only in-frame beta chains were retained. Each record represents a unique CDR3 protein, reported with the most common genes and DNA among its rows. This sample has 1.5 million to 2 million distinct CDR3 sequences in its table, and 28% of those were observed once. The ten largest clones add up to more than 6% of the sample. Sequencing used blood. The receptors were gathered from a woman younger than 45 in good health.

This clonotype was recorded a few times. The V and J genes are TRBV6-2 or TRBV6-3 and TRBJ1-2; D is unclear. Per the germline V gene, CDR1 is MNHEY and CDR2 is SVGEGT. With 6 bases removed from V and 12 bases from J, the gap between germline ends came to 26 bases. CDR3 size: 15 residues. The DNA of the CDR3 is TGTGCCAGCAGAAACGCGGCAGCAACCAAGTCCGGCCACACCTTC. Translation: CASRNAAATKSGHTF.

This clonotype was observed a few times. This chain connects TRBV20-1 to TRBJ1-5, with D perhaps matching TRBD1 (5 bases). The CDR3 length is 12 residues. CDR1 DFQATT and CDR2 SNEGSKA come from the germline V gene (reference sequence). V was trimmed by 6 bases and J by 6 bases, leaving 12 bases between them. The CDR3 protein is CSAAGTGQPQHF. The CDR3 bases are TGCAGTGCGGCCGGGACGGGTCAGCCCCAGCATTTT.

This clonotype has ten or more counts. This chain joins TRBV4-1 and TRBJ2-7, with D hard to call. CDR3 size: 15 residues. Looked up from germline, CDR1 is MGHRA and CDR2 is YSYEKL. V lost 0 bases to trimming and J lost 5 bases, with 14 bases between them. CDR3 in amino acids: CASSQDLGRPNEQYF. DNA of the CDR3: TGCGCCAGCAGCCAAGATTTGGGCAGGCCCAACGAGCAGTACTTC.

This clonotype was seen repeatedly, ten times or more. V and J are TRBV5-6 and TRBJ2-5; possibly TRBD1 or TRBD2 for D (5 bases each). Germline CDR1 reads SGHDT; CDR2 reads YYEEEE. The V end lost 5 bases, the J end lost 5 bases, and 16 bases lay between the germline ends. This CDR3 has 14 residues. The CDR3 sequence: CASRPTGEGETQYF. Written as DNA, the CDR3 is TGTGCCAGCAGACCGACCGGAGAGGGGGAGACCCAGTACTTC.

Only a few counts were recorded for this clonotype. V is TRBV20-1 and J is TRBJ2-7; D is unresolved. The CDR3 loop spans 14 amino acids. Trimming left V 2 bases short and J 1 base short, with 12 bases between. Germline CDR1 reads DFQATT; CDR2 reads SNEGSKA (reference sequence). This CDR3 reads CSARFLDVSYEQYF. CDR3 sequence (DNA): TGCAGTGCTAGATTCTTGGACGTATCCTACGAGCAGTACTTC.

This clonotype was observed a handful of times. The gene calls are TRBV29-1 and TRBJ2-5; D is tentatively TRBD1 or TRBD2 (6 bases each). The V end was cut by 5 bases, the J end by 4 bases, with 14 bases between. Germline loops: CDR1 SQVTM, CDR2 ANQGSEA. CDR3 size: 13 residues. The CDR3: CSVMEGGAETQYF. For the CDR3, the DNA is TGCAGCGTTATGGAGGGGGGCGCAGAGACCCAGTACTTC.

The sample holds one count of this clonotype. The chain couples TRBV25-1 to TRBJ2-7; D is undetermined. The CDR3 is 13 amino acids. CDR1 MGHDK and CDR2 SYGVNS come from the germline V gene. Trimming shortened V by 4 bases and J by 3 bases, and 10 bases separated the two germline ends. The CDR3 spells CASSGPLIYEQYF. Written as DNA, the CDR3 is TGTGCCAGCAGTGGCCCCCTAATCTACGAGCAGTACTTC.

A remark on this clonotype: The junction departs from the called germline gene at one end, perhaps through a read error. The CDR3 reads CASSLAAGANVPTF. The DNA for the CDR3 is TGTGCCAGCAGTTTAGCTGCTGGGGCCAACGTCCCGACTTTC. The chain carries TRBV12-3 or TRBV12-4 and TRBJ2-6, with a tentative D call TRBD1 (5 bases). The CDR3 extends over 14 amino acids.

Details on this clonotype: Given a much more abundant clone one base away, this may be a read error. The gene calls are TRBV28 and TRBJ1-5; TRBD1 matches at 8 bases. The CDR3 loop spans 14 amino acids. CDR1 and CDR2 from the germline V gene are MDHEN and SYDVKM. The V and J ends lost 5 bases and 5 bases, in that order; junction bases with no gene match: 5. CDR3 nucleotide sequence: TGTGCCAGCAGTCTGGGACAGGCCTATCAGCCCCAGCATTTT. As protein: CASSLGQAYQPQHF.

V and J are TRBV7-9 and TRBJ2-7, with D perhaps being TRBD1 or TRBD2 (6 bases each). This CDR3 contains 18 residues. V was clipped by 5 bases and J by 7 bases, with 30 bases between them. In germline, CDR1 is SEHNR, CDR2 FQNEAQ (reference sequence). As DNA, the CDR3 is TGTGCCAGCAGCCGGGGTAGCTCGGGGCAAGGGGGGCAGGAGGAGCAGTACTTC. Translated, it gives CASSRGSSGQGGQEEQYF.

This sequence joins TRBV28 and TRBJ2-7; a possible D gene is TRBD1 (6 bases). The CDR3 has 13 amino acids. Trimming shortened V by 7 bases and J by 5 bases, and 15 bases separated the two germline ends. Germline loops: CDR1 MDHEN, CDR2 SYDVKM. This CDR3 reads CASKLQGTHEQYF. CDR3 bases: TGTGCCAGCAAACTCCAGGGGACCCACGAGCAGTACTTC.

The CDR3 region is CSARGDRTFEQYF. As DNA, the CDR3 is TGCAGTGCTAGGGGGGACAGGACGTTTGAGCAGTACTTC. The chain links TRBV20-1 to TRBJ2-7; 8 nucleotides agree with TRBD1. The CDR3 sequence is 13 residues long. J lost 7 bases, V lost 3 bases, and 8 bases had no gene match. Looked up from germline, CDR1 is DFQATT and CDR2 is SNEGSKA (reference sequence).

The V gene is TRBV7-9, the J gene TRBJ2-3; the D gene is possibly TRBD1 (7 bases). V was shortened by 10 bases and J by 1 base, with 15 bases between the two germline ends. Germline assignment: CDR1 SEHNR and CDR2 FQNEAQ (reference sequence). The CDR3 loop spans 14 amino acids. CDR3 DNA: TGTGCCATTCGGCGGGACAGTCGCACAGATACGCAGTATTTT. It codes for CAIRRDSRTDTQYF.

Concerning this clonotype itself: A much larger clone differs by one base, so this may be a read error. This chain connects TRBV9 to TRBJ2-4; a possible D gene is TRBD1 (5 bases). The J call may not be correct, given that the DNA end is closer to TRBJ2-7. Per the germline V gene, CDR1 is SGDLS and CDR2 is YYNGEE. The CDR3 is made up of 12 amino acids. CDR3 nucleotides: TGTTGGGGCCTCGTTGGGATCTACGAGCAGTACTTC. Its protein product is CWGLVGIYEQYF.

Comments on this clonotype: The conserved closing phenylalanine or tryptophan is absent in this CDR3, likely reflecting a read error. CDR3 DNA: TGTGCCAGCAGCTCGACAGGGACAGGTGCTGGCTACACCTGC. Its translation: CASSSTGTGAGYTC. V and J are TRBV7-9 and TRBJ1-2; TRBD1 matches at 8 bases. Germline CDR1 is SEHNR and CDR2 is FQNEAQ (reference sequence). The CDR3 extends over 14 amino acids. V trimming: 4 bases; J trimming: 7 bases; junction bases outside the gene matches: 8.

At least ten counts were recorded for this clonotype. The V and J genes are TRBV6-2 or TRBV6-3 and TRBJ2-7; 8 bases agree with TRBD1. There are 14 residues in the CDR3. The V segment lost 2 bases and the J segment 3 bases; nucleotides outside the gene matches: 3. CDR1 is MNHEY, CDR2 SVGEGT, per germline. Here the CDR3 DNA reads TGTGCCAGCAGTTACCGGGACAGGTTCTACGAGCAGTACTTC. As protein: CASSYRDRFYEQYF.

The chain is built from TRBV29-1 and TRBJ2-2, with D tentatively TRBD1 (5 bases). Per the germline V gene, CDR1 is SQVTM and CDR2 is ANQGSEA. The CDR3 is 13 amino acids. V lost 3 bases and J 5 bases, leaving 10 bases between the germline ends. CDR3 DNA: TGCAGCGTTGACAAGGGGTCGACCGGGGAGCTGTTTTTT. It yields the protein CSVDKGSTGELFF.

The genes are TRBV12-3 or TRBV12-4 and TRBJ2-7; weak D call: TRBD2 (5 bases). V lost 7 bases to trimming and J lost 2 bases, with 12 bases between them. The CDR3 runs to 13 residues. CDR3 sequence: CASKDGVTYEQYF. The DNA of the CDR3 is TGTGCCAGCAAGGACGGGGTTACCTACGAGCAGTACTTC.

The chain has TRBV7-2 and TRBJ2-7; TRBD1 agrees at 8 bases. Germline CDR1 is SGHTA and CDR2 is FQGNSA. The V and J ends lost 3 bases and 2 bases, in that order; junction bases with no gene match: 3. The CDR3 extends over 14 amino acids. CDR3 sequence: CASSFTTGAYEQYF. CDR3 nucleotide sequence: TGTGCCAGCAGCTTCACGACAGGGGCCTACGAGCAGTACTTC.